This is a list of T cell receptor beta chains from one sample in a study of T cells in tuberculosis. Measured with immunoSEQ multiplex PCR; TCRdb has only the in-frame clones, and not every one. The table shows tens of thousands of clones, with more than 75% occurring only once. The specimen sequenced was CD1b-GMM tetramer-negative cells sorted from PBMCs. Receptor source: an adult woman with latent tuberculosis. CDR3s leave out the opening cysteine and the closing phenylalanine or tryptophan.

>TRBJ2-2|14|TRBV14
ASSQASGTETGELF
>TRBJ2-1|14|TRBV11-2
ASSLWTSGSYNEQF
>TRBJ1-2|9|TRBV7-2
ASRQGYGYT
>TRBJ1-5|14|TRBV6-6
ASSQFRGDSNQPQH
>TRBJ2-5|15|TRBV7-6
ASSLGLAGGNQETQY
>TRBJ2-5|13|TRBV10-3
AISVGGGATETQY
>TRBJ2-1|15|TRBV4-1
ASSQGGLAGPSNEQF
>TRBJ2-5|14|TRBV4-3
ASSQEGGDRQETQY
>TRBJ1-2|14|TRBV30
AWTRTGDPLHYGYT
>.|10|TRBV11-2
ASSKESYEQY
>TRBJ2-1|13|TRBV5-4
ASSNNRGRWNEQF
>TRBJ2-5|13|TRBV11-2
ASSPPGRTGETQY
>TRBJ2-1|14|TRBV7-2
ASSLGSGGRYNEQF
>TRBJ2-7|11|TRBV7-6
ASSITQGSEQY
>TRBJ1-2|9|TRBV10-2
ASSEERGYT
>TRBJ2-1|15|TRBV29-1
SAGGGGGRSSYNEQF
>TRBJ2-3|18|TRBV4-2
ASSQDLGSGGSLSTDTQY
>TRBJ1-1|14|TRBV4-1
ASSQARQAMNTEAF
>TRBJ1-4|12|TRBV2
ASSEAGPLGKLF
>.|13|TRBV5-8
ASSLPAGGPYEQY
>TRBJ1-4|15|TRBV11-2
ASSLDPGRGGGEKLF
>TRBJ1-4|14|TRBV14
ASSHGPGQYNEKLF
>TRBJ2-3|13|TRBV5-8
ASSLNRLSTDTQY
>TRBJ1-2|17|TRBV13
ASSLGGDKPGTASYGYT
>TRBJ2-3|13|TRBV6-5
ASTSSGGAKGTQY
>TRBJ1-1|13|TRBV27
ASSTKMGGSTEAF
>TRBJ2-7|10|TRBV2
ASSEVRDPVL
>TRBJ2-5|11|TRBV7-7
ASSRGQGETQY
>TRBJ2-7|13|TRBV7-7
ASSPGGRSSYEQY
>TRBJ2-1|15|TRBV2
ASRGLGGSPFYNEQF
>TRBJ1-2|11|TRBV28
ASSLGQYYGYT
>TRBJ2-1|15|TRBV7-8
ASSLNPTGTGYNEQF
>TRBJ2-6|16|TRBV27
ASSLSGTEISGANVLT
>TRBJ1-3|13|TRBV6-5
ASSRKDSSGNTIY
>TRBJ1-2|15|TRBV6-1
ASSEALAGNANYGYT
>TRBJ1-5|12|TRBV6-4
ASSDRGGNQPQH
>TRBJ1-2|12|TRBV27
ASSSGGFRYGYT
>TRBJ2-2|12|TRBV7-9
ASSLQESTGELF
>TRBJ2-1|14|TRBV10-3
AIRESGGAPYNEQF
>TRBJ1-1|11|TRBV6-6
ASTAQLPPEAF
>TRBJ2-1|14|TRBV7-9
ASSPLLASSYNEQF
>TRBJ2-7|12|TRBV2
ASMGEGSSYEQY
>TRBJ1-4|13|TRBV18
ASSPRRLDNEKLF
>TRBJ1-4|12|TRBV7-2
ASSLGRANEKLF
>TRBJ1-2|12|TRBV7-2
ASSLGTGNYGYT
>TRBJ1-6|13|TRBV6-5
ASSYSTTGLSPLH
>TRBJ2-1|13|TRBV18
ASSPQQAGINEQF
>TRBJ1-1|12|TRBV5-1
ASSSDRMNTEAF
>TRBJ2-5|16|TRBV30
AWSSGRDEAGGGETQY
>TRBJ2-1|11|TRBV29-1
SVETGGHDEQF
>TRBJ1-1|13|TRBV10-2
ASSELTGGNTEAF